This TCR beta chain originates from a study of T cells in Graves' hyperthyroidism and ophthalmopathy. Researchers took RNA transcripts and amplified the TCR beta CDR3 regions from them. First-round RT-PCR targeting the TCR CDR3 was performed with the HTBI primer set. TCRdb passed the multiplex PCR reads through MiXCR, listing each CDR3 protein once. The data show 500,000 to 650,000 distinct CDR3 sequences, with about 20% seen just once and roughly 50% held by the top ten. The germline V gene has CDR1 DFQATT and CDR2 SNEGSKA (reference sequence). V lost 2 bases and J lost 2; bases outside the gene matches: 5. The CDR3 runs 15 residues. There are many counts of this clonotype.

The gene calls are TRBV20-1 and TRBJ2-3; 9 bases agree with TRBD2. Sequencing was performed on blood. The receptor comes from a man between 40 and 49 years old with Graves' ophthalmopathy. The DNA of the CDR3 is TGCAGTGCTAGATCACCTAGCGGGGACACAGATACGCAGTATTTT. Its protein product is CSARSPSGDTDTQYF.